This T cell receptor (beta chain) was sequenced in a study of blood T cell repertoires in COVID-19. Some clones are missing from TCRdb's copy, which holds only in-frame ones; the method was immunoSEQ multiplex PCR. Of some 180,000 clones in the sample, roughly three quarters were seen once. A COVID-19 case had been met by exposed participants during the 2 weeks before study entry. This CDR3 has 15 residues. V was shortened by 0 bases and J by 2 bases, with 11 bases between the two germline ends. Germline CDR1 SGHAT, CDR2 FQNNGV. The J gene is TRBJ2-7, the V gene TRBV11-2; perhaps TRBD2 as D (6 bases). The material sequenced was PBMCs or T cells enriched from blood (not recorded which). The sequence was collected from a man aged 55 to 70 who had been exposed to COVID-19. The CDR3 here is CASSLEGGVAYEQYF. The CDR3 bases are TGTGCCAGCAGCTTAGAAGGAGGGGTGGCCTACGAGCAGTACTTC.